One and the same sample provided the 30 T cell receptor beta chains below, sequenced in a study of blood T cells in healthy people across ages. It was with a sample-barcoded 5' primer and a J-beta primer mix that a second PCR of about 6 to 12 cycles was run. TCRdb reanalysed the 5' RACE reads using MiXCR and keeps one entry per CDR3 protein. The sample lists 850,000 to 1,000,000 distinct CDR3 sequences, roughly half occurring once. Sequenced sample: blood. The origin of the receptors is a woman aged 60-75 years in good health.

The genes are TRBV20-1 and TRBJ1-5; D might be TRBD1 (5 bases). The V and J ends lost 3 bases and 5 bases respectively, with 8 bases between them. This CDR3 has 12 amino acids. The germline gives CDR1 DFQATT, CDR2 SNEGSKA (reference sequence). CDR3 sequence reads: CSASRQYQPQHF. The DNA of the CDR3 is TGCAGTGCTAGCCGACAGTATCAGCCCCAGCATTTT.

This clonotype was observed a handful of times. This sequence joins TRBV3-1 and TRBJ2-5, with D possibly TRBD2 on 7 matching bases. The V gene lost 0 bases and the J gene lost 5 bases, with 13 bases spanning the gap. Germline lookup yields CDR1 LGHDT and CDR2 YNNKEL (reference sequence). The CDR3 is made up of 15 amino acids. The CDR3 protein is CASSQDSGGWETQYF. The CDR3 DNA reads as TGTGCCAGCAGCCAAGATTCGGGGGGCTGGGAGACCCAGTACTTC.

The rearrangement joins TRBV27 to TRBJ1-2; D remains ambiguous. CDR1 is MNHEY and CDR2 is SMNVEV in the germline V gene (reference sequence). Trimming took off 3 bases at V and 7 bases at J, with 15 bases between the two ends. CDR3 length: 14 residues. The CDR3 bases are TGTGCCAGCAGTTTTACGCGGGAAAGGCCTGGCTACACCTTC. Its translation: CASSFTRERPGYTF.

The chain joins TRBV18 to TRBJ2-3, with unresolved D. Germline CDR1 and CDR2: KGHSH and LQKENI. This CDR3 has 15 residues. Between the trimmed V and J ends, which lost 4 bases and 2 bases, there was a span of 13 bases. In nucleotides, the CDR3 is TGTGCCAGCTCACGCTCCAGAGGCGCCACAGATACGCAGTATTTT. Encoded protein: CASSRSRGATDTQYF.

Concerning this clonotype: This may come from a read error, since a much larger clone is one base off. The chain uses TRBV28 and TRBJ2-4; D assignment may be TRBD1 or TRBD2 (6 bases each). The assigned J gene may be wrong: the sequence end matches TRBJ2-7 better. This CDR3 is 14 amino acids long. Germline CDR1 and CDR2: MDHEN and SYDVKM. CDR3 sequence reads: CACSNLRGHYEQYF. The CDR3 nucleotides read TGTGCCTGCAGTAACCTCCGGGGGCACTACGAGCAGTACTTC.

This chain connects TRBV21-1 to TRBJ1-2. TRBV21-1 is noted as a pseudogene. The CDR3 contains 12 residues. The CDR3 region is CASELGFYGYTF. Written as DNA, the CDR3 is TGTGCCAGCGAGCTGGGATTTTATGGCTACACCTTC.

The chain is built from TRBV20-1 and TRBJ2-1; no reliable D call. Trimming shortened V by 3 bases and J by 4 bases, and 13 bases separated the two germline ends. The length of the CDR3 is 14 residues. Germline V lookup: CDR1 DFQATT, CDR2 SNEGSKA (reference sequence). CDR3 region: CSASKNKRYNEQFF. The CDR3 DNA is TGCAGTGCTAGTAAGAACAAACGGTACAATGAGCAGTTCTTC.

The rearrangement joins TRBV20-1 to TRBJ1-6; 8 bases fit TRBD1. Germline trimming cut 0 bases from V and 6 bases from J; bases unmatched to any gene: 7. In germline, CDR1 is DFQATT, CDR2 SNEGSKA (reference sequence). The CDR3 is made up of 16 amino acids. The CDR3 loop reads CSARDLQGGGNSPLHF. CDR3 nucleotides: TGCAGTGCTAGAGATCTACAGGGGGGTGGTAATTCACCCCTCCACTTT.

This clonotype came up a few times. The chain has TRBV11-2 and TRBJ2-1; TRBD2 is a possible D gene (5 bases). Trimming took 7 bases from V and 5 from J, leaving 18 bases between them. The CDR3 is 15 amino acids. Germline values: CDR1 SGHAT, CDR2 FQNNGV. CDR3 nucleotides: TGTGCCAGCACCGCGAGCGGATGGTCGGACAATGAGCAGTTCTTC. This gives the protein CASTASGWSDNEQFF.

This clonotype was counted a few times. The chain carries TRBV7-2 and TRBJ2-5; D uncertain. Trimming removed 5 bases at V and 2 bases at J, with 18 bases between. CDR1 and CDR2 (germline): SGHTA, FQGNSA. The CDR3 extends over 16 amino acids. CDR3 amino acids: CASSGIGSLTQETQYF. The CDR3 nucleotides are TGTGCCAGCAGCGGTATCGGCAGTCTTACTCAAGAGACCCAGTACTTC.

The chain has TRBV12-3 or TRBV12-4 and TRBJ2-7; D is undetermined. With 7 bases removed from V and 0 bases from J, the gap between germline ends came to 19 bases. The CDR3 totals 16 residues. CDR3 sequence: CASTRPSALPSYEQYF. CDR3 DNA: TGTGCCAGCACCCGTCCATCAGCGTTGCCCTCCTACGAGCAGTACTTC.

This chain connects TRBV3-1 to TRBJ2-2; D is undetermined. Per germline, CDR1 LGHDT and CDR2 YNNKEL (reference sequence). The CDR3 is made up of 12 amino acids. With 2 bases removed from V and 5 bases from J, the gap between germline ends came to 3 bases. The CDR3 DNA reads as TGTGCCAGCAGCCAACCTACCGGGGAGCTGTTTTTT. Its translation is CASSQPTGELFF.

This rearrangement joins TRBV6-5 to TRBJ2-4; TRBD1 might be the D (5 bases). TRBJ2-7 explains the end of the DNA better; the J call may be wrong. The V gene's germline CDR1 is MNHEY and CDR2 SVGAGI. The CDR3 length is 14 residues. CDR3 amino acids: CASRGAGLSAEQYF. In DNA, the CDR3 is TGTGCCAGCAGGGGTGCAGGGTTGAGCGCCGAGCAGTACTTC.

The chain is built from TRBV7-2 and TRBJ1-1; the D is unclear. V was trimmed by 7 bases and J by 0 bases, leaving 15 bases between them. Germline assignment: CDR1 SGHTA and CDR2 FQGNSA. The CDR3 loop spans 15 amino acids. The CDR3 nucleotides are TGTGCCAGCAACATTGGCAGTTTGATGAACACTGAAGCTTTCTTT. Its translation is CASNIGSLMNTEAFF.

The rearrangement joins TRBV7-2 to TRBJ2-5, with 7 bases identical to TRBD2. Losses at the gene ends were 7 bases for V and 5 bases for J; bases not matched to a gene: 10. The CDR3 contains 14 residues. Germline V gene lookup returns CDR1 SGHTA and CDR2 FQGNSA. As DNA, the CDR3 is TGTGCCAGCACCCAAAATGGGGGGGAGGAGACCCAGTACTTC. It yields the protein CASTQNGGEETQYF.

This chain links TRBV28 with TRBJ1-4; maybe TRBD1 (6 bases). Deletions cut 6 bases from V and 8 bases from J, with 16 bases between. Germline V lookup: CDR1 MDHEN, CDR2 SYDVKM. The CDR3 is 14 amino acids. CDR3 sequence: CASSVDRREEKLFF. CDR3 bases: TGTGCCAGCAGCGTCGACAGGCGCGAGGAAAAACTGTTTTTT.

This clonotype was recorded only once. V is TRBV15 and J is TRBJ1-2; D remains ambiguous. The ends were cut back, 0 bases at V and 0 bases at J, with 14 bases in the middle. CDR1 and CDR2 from the germline V gene are LNHNV and YYDKDF (reference sequence). This CDR3 spans 17 amino acids. The CDR3 region is CATSRDQAKGANYGYTF. CDR3 nucleotides: TGTGCCACCAGCAGAGATCAGGCGAAAGGAGCTAACTATGGCTACACCTTC.

At least ten counts were recorded for this clonotype. The rearrangement uses TRBV29-1 and TRBJ2-7; D not certain. This CDR3 has 11 amino acids. V shed 4 bases and J shed 6 bases, with 10 bases lying between them. CDR1 is SQVTM and CDR2 is ANQGSEA in the germline V gene. The CDR3 sequence: CSVAPRGEQYF. The CDR3 region has the DNA TGCAGCGTTGCCCCCCGCGGCGAGCAGTACTTC.

The V and J genes are TRBV4-1 and TRBJ2-7, with a weak D call TRBD2 (5 bases). The CDR3 contains 16 residues. The germline V gene has CDR1 MGHRA and CDR2 YSYEKL. V lost 1 base, J lost 1 base, and 14 bases lay in between. The DNA of the CDR3 is TGCGCCAGCAGCCAAGGTCGGGGATCCCCTTCCTACGAGCAGTACTTC. Amino acids: CASSQGRGSPSYEQYF.

This chain joins TRBV7-2 and TRBJ2-7, with 9 bases aligning to TRBD1. V shed 0 bases and J 0 bases; nucleotides not matched to a gene: 3. The CDR3 sequence is 16 residues long. Germline V CDR1 and CDR2: SGHTA, FQGNSA. The CDR3 sequence: CASSLAGTGFSYEQYF. CDR3 bases: TGTGCCAGCAGCTTAGCGGGGACAGGGTTCTCCTACGAGCAGTACTTC.

The rearrangement links TRBV20-1 to TRBJ2-3; 7 nucleotides agree with TRBD2. The CDR3 runs to 13 residues. With 2 bases clipped from V and 3 bases from J, the junction kept 2 bases outside the gene matches. Looked up from germline, CDR1 is DFQATT and CDR2 is SNEGSKA (reference sequence). The CDR3 bases are TGCAGTGCTAGACGGGAGGCAACAGATACGCAGTATTTT. This codes for CSARREATDTQYF.

The chain couples TRBV15 to TRBJ2-1; possible D gene TRBD2, 5 bases. Trimming removed 0 bases at V and 9 bases at J, with 15 bases between. The CDR3 is made up of 15 amino acids. The germline CDR1 and CDR2 sequences are LNHNV and YYDKDF (reference sequence). Here the CDR3 DNA reads TGTGCCACCAGCAGAGACCCAACTAGTTCTAGTGAGCAGTTCTTC. It yields the protein CATSRDPTSSSEQFF.

On this clonotype itself: At one end, the junction sequence differs from germline, possibly due to a read error. This chain uses TRBV6-1 with TRBJ2-2; D possibly corresponds to TRBD2 (5 bases). This CDR3 region has 14 residues. CDR1 is MNHNS and CDR2 is SASEGT in the germline V gene. The DNA of the CDR3 is TGTGCCAGCAGTAGTCTCCACTACACCGGGGAGCGGTTTTTT. Translating gives CASSSLHYTGERFF.

A remark on this clonotype: Germline is not matched at one junction end, which may reflect a read error. The J gene is TRBJ2-5, the V gene TRBV28; D is unresolved. The J call may be in error: the DNA end matches TRBJ2-7 better. The CDR3 is 13 amino acids. CDR1 and CDR2 from the germline V gene are MDHEN and SYDVKM. This chain's CDR3 is CARKGFVSHEQYF. The CDR3 DNA is TGTGCCAGGAAAGGGTTCGTCTCCCACGAGCAGTACTTC.

Of note for this clonotype: A single base separates this from a much larger clone, so it may be a read error. The rearrangement uses TRBV10-3 and TRBJ2-7; a weak D match, TRBD2 (5 bases). The CDR3 sequence is 14 residues long. The V gene's germline CDR1 is ENHRY and CDR2 SYGVKD. The CDR3 nucleotides read TGTGCCGTCAGTGGTCCGGGGAAGTCGAGCGAGCAGTACTTC. Translation gives CAVSGPGKSSEQYF.

The chain recombines TRBV5-1 with TRBJ2-1; TRBD2 matches 12 bases. The V gene end was trimmed by 2 bases and the J gene end by 9 bases; junction bases not matched to a gene: 6. Per the germline V gene, CDR1 is SGHRS and CDR2 is YFSETQ. The CDR3 length is 15 residues. The CDR3 DNA reads TGCGCCAGCAGCTTTGAACTAGCGGGAGGTGGTGAGCAGTTCTTC. This translates into CASSFELAGGGEQFF.

This chain connects TRBV7-9 to TRBJ2-5, with 7 bases that match TRBD1. Trimming at V came to 7 bases and at J to 1 base, leaving 6 bases not matched to a gene. Germline V gene data show CDR1 as SEHNR and CDR2 as FQNEAQ (reference sequence). The CDR3 totals 14 residues. The CDR3 coding sequence is TGTGCCAGCACCATTGGACAGGTCCAAGAGACCCAGTACTTC. Its translation: CASTIGQVQETQYF.

This sequence joins TRBV6-6 and TRBJ2-1; D not certain. The germline gives CDR1 MNHNY, CDR2 SVGAGI (reference sequence). V was trimmed by 3 bases and J by 5 bases, leaving 11 bases between them. The CDR3 consists of 14 residues. This chain's CDR3 is CASSYGGFNNEQFF. The DNA of the CDR3 is TGTGCCAGCAGTTATGGTGGGTTCAACAATGAGCAGTTCTTC.

This chain joins TRBV29-1 and TRBJ2-6; D unresolved. The CDR3 spans 15 residues. Germline V gene lookup returns CDR1 SQVTM and CDR2 ANQGSEA. Trimming removed 4 bases at V and 0 bases at J, with 10 bases between. CDR3 protein: CSVAPGFSGANVLTF. The CDR3 DNA is TGCAGCGTTGCACCCGGGTTCTCTGGGGCCAACGTCCTGACTTTC.

In its sample, this clonotype was seen once. The chain couples TRBV7-9 to TRBJ2-7; D possibly corresponds to TRBD1 (6 bases). Trimming stripped 3 bases from V and 2 bases from J, with 17 bases between. The CDR3 contains 16 residues. Germline V lookup: CDR1 SEHNR, CDR2 FQNEAQ (reference sequence). CDR3 sequence (DNA): TGTGCCAGCAGCTTCTGGACAGTCTGGGGTCCCTACGAGCAGTACTTC. Amino acids: CASSFWTVWGPYEQYF.